Given below is one T cell receptor beta chain in context. The antigen remains undetermined. A process of 5'RACE template switching, which added a universal primer site and UMIs, was used to make TCR cDNA. TCRdb called the 5' RACE reads again in MiXCR, with one record for every CDR3 protein. Of 450,000 to 600,000 distinct CDR3 sequences listed, approximately 13% were seen once; the top ten hold 11% to 15%. The sample is drawn from a study of T cells after yellow fever vaccination. Study details: SMART-Seq v4 Ultra Low Input handled preparation of low-cell-number fractions. Study conclusions and caveats: Post-booster samples contained most primary-vaccination clones (approximately 95% CD4, around 88% CD8).

This clonotype was obtained from a young man who received the YFV17D yellow fever vaccine. Source: PBMCs, taken on the day of the yellow fever booster vaccination.

The CDR3 nucleotides are TGTGCCAGCAGCCCCCCAGGGGACAGGCTGACGCCCCAGCATTTT. This translates into CASSPPGDRLTPQHF. This chain uses TRBV7-9 with TRBJ1-5, with TRBD1 matching 8 bases. Germline V CDR1 and CDR2: SEHNR, FQNEAQ (reference sequence). The CDR3 is 15 residues long. Losses at the gene ends were 5 bases for V and 9 bases for J; bases not matched to a gene: 12.